This T cell receptor beta chain comes out of a study of lymphopenia after photon versus proton radiotherapy. In germline, CDR1 is LGHNA, CDR2 YNFKEQ. V shed 1 base and J 8 bases; nucleotides not matched to a gene: 13. This CDR3 comprises 17 residues. The table came from immunoSEQ multiplex PCR; TCRdb's copy has only in-frame clones and leaves some out. Here the sample spans approximately 80,000 clones, more than 70% being singletons. This TCR was recovered from a man aged 55 to 70 with pancreatic cancer. The chain recombines TRBV4-2 with TRBJ2-1, with 8 bases that match TRBD2. The starting material was peripheral blood, obtained from a patient treated with proton-based radiotherapy. The CDR3: CASSQAGGLANVYEQFF. CDR3 DNA: TGTGCCAGCAGCCAAGCAGGTGGACTAGCCAACGTCTATGAGCAGTTCTTC.